This T cell receptor (beta chain) originates from a study of long-term antiretroviral therapy in people with HIV. The wider study: The 2015 immediate-ART recommendation came about a decade after the earliest samples. Study-wide points: Narrower CDR3 length ranges marked HIV repertoires relative to controls. Blood dates from about 2003 to 2017, possibly under older ART regimens.

The authors ran the immunoSEQ assay, v3.0, at survey level. Sequencing aimed at roughly 40,000-55,000 T-cell genomes per sample. Data came from immunoSEQ multiplex PCR; TCRdb stores just in-frame clones and leaves some out. Here the sample spans around 28,000 clones, over 80% being singletons. As to this clone: Its target is unknown.

Germline assignment: CDR1 SGHVS and CDR2 FNYEAQ. J lost 2 bases, V lost 5 bases, and 8 bases had no gene match. The CDR3 is 16 residues long. The input for sequencing was unsorted PBMCs, taken almost 2.9 years after starting antiretroviral therapy. The TCR originated in a man aged 25-45 years with HIV. The chain has TRBV7-6 and TRBJ2-1, with TRBD1 matching 8 bases. The CDR3 DNA reads TGTGCCAGCAGCCCCTCGGACAGGGTCGCCTACAATGAGCAGTTCTTC. Residues: CASSPSDRVAYNEQFF.